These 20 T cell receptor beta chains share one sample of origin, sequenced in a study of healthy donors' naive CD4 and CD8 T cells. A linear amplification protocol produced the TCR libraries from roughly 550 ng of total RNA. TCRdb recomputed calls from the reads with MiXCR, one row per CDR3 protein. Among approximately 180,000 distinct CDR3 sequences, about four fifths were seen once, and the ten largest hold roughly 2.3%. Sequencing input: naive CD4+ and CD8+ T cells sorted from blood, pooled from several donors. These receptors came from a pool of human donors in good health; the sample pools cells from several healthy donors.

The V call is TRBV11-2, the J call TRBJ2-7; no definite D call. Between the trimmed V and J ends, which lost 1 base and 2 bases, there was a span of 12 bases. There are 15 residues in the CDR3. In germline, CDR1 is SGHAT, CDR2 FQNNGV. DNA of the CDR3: TGTGCCAGCAGCTTAGTTTCTGGCTTCACCTACGAGCAGTACTTC. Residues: CASSLVSGFTYEQYF.

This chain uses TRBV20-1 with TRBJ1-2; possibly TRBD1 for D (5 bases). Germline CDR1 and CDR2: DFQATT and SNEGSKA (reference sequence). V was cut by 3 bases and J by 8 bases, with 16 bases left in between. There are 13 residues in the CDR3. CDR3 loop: CSASGGTIRGYTF. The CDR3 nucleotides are TGCAGTGCTAGCGGCGGGACCATAAGAGGCTACACCTTC.

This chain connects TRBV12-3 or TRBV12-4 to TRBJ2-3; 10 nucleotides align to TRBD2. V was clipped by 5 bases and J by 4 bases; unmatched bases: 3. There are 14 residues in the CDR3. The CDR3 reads CASSLLAGADTQYF. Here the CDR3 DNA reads TGTGCCAGCAGTCTGCTAGCGGGAGCAGATACGCAGTATTTT.

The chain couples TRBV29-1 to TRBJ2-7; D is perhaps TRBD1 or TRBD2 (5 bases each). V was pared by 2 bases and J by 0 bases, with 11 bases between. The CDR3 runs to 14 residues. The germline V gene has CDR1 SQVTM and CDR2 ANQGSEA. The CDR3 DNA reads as TGCAGCGTTGAAAGGCCAGGGAGCTCCTACGAGCAGTACTTC. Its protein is CSVERPGSSYEQYF.

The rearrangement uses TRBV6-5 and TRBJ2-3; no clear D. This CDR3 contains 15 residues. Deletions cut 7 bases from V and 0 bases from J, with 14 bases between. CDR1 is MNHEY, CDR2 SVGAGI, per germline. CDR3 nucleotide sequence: TGTGCCAGCAAATTGTTACGGTCTAGCACAGATACGCAGTATTTT. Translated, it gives CASKLLRSSTDTQYF.

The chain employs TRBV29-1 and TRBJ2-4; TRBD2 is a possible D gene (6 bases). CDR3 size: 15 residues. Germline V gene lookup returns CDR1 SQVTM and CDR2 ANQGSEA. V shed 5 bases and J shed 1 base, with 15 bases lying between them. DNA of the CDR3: TGCAGCGTTCGACTTGCGGAGGGGGCCAAAAACATTCAGTACTTC. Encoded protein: CSVRLAEGAKNIQYF.

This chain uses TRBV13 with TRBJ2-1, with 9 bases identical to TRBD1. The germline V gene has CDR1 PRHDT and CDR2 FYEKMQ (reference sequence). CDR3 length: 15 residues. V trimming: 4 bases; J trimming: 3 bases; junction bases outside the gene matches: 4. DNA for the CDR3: TGTGCCAGCAGCTCTCCGGGACAGGGCTACAATGAGCAGTTCTTC. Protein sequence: CASSSPGQGYNEQFF. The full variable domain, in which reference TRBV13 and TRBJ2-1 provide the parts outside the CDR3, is AAGVIQSPRHLIKEKRETATLKCYPIPRHDTVYWYQQGPGQDPQFLISFYEKMQSDKGSIPDRFSAQQFSDYHSELNMSSLELGDSALYFCASSSPGQGYNEQFFGPGTRLTVL.

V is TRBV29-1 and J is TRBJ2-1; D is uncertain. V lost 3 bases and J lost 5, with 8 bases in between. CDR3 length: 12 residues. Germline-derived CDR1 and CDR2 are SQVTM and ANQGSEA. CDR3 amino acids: CSVDRVHNEQFF. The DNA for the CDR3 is TGCAGCGTTGATCGGGTCCACAATGAGCAGTTCTTC.

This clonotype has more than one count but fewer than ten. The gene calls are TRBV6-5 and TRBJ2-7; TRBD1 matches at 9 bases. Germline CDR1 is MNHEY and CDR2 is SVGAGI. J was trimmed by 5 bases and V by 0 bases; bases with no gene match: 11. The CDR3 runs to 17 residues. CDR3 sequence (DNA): TGTGCCAGCAGTTACTCCCTAAAGGCGGGACAGGGAGACGAGCAGTACTTC. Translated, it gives CASSYSLKAGQGDEQYF.

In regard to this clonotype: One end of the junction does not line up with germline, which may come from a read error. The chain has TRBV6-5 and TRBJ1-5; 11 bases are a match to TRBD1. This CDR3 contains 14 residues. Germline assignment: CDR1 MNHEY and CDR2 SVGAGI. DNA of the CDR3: TGTGCCAGCAGTCGGACAGGGGGCCATCAACCCCAGCATTTT. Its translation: CASSRTGGHQPQHF.

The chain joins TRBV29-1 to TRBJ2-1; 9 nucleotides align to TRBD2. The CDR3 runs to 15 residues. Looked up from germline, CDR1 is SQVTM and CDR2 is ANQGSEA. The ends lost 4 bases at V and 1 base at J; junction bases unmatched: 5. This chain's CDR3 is CSVGGREGSYNEQFF. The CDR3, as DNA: TGCAGCGTTGGTGGGCGGGAGGGATCCTACAATGAGCAGTTCTTC.

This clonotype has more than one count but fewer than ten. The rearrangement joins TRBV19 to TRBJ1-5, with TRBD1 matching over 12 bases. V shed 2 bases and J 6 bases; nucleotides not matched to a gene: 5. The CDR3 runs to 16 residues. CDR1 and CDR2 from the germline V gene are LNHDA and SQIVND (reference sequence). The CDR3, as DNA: TGTGCCAGTAGTATAAGTGGGACAGGGGGCAGTCAGCCCCAGCATTTT. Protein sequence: CASSISGTGGSQPQHF.

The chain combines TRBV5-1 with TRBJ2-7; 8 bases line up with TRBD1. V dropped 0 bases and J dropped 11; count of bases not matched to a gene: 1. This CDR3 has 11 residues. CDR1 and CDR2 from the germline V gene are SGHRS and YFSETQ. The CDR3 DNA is TGCGCCAGCAGCTTGGGACAGGGGAAGTACTTC. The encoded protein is CASSLGQGKYF.

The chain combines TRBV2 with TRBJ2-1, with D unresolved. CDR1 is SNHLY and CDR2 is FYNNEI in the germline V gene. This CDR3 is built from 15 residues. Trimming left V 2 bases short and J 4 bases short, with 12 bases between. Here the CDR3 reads CASSERGAAYNEQFF. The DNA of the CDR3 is TGTGCCAGCAGTGAAAGAGGAGCCGCTTACAATGAGCAGTTCTTC.

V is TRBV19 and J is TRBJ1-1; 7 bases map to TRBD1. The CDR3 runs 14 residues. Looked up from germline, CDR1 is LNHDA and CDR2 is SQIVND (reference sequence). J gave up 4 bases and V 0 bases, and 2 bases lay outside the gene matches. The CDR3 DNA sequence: TGTGCCAGTAGTATAGACAAGGGGGCCACTGAAGCTTTCTTT. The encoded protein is CASSIDKGATEAFF.

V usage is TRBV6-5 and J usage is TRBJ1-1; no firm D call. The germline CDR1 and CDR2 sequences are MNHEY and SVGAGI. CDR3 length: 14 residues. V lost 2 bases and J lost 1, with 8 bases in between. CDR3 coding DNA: TGTGCCAGCAGTTACGAGGGCCCGAACACTGAAGCTTTCTTT. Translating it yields CASSYEGPNTEAFF.

CDR3 nucleotide sequence: TGTGCCAGCAGTTACTCGGGGTCTAGCGGGGACGTGGGATACGAGCAGTACTTC. Translation gives CASSYSGSSGDVGYEQYF. The chain joins TRBV6-5 to TRBJ2-7; TRBD2 matches at 9 bases. Germline V gene data show CDR1 as MNHEY and CDR2 as SVGAGI. J lost 4 bases, V lost 0 bases, and 13 bases had no gene match. The CDR3 contains 18 residues.

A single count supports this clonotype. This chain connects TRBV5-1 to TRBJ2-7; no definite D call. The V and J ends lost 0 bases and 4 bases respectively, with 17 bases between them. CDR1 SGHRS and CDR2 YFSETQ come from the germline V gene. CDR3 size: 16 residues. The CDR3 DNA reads TGCGCCAGCAGCTTGGCCGATAAGACGGCTGAGTACGAGCAGTACTTC. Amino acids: CASSLADKTAEYEQYF.

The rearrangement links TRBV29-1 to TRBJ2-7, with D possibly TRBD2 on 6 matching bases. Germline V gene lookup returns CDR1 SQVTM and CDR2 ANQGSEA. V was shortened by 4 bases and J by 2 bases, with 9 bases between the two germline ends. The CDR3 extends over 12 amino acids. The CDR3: CSVVGGTYEQYF. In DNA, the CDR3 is TGCAGCGTTGTCGGCGGGACCTACGAGCAGTACTTC.

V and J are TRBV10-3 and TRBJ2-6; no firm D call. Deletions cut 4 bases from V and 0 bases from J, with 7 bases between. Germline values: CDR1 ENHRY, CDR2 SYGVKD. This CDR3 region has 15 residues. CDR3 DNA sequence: TGTGCCATCAGTGGGGGAAACTCTGGGGCCAACGTCCTGACTTTC. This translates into CAISGGNSGANVLTF.